Detailed here is one T cell receptor (beta chain). Its antigen is as yet unknown. The data are from a study of identical twins. All of the donors were Caucasians in good health. Study conclusions and caveats: Within monozygotic twins, out-of-frame TCR alpha sharing was underestimated by the models.

Germline V gene lookup returns CDR1 MDHEN and CDR2 SYDVKM. The CDR3 sequence is 16 residues long. Trimming left V 3 bases short and J 2 bases short, with 16 bases between. Through template switching, a universal primer site was introduced, and the cDNA contained unique molecular identifiers. TCRdb analysed the 5' RACE reads with MiXCR anew, one entry per CDR3 protein. Here the sample spans around 490,000 distinct CDR3 sequences, roughly 15% being singletons. This same sample was also part of a study on yellow fever vaccine responses in identical twins.

V is TRBV28 and J is TRBJ2-5; D is tentatively TRBD1 or TRBD2 (5 bases each). The sequence came from a woman aged 18-29 years in good health. Material for sequencing was CD4+ T cells sorted from blood. The CDR3 region has the DNA TGTGCCAGCAGTTTGGTTCAAGGGACGGCACAAGAGACCCAGTACTTC. Its protein is CASSLVQGTAQETQYF.